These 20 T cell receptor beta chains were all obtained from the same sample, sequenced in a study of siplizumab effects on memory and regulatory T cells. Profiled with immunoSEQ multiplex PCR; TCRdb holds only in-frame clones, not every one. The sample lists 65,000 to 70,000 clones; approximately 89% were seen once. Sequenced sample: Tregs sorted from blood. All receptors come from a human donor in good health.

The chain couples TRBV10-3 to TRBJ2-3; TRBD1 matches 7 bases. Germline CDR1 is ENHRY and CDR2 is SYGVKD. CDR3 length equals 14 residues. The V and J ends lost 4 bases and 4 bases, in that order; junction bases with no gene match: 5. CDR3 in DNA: TGTGCCATCAGTGCGAGACAGGGCTCAGATACGCAGTATTTT. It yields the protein CAISARQGSDTQYF.

This CDR3 reads CAIRLVGSGGYTF. The CDR3 bases are TGTGCCATCCGTCTCGTGGGGTCGGGTGGCTACACCTTC. The chain links TRBV28 to TRBJ1-2; the D is unclear. Germline assignment: CDR1 MDHEN and CDR2 SYDVKM. This CDR3 spans 13 amino acids. Trimming shortened V by 10 bases and J by 7 bases, and 19 bases separated the two germline ends.

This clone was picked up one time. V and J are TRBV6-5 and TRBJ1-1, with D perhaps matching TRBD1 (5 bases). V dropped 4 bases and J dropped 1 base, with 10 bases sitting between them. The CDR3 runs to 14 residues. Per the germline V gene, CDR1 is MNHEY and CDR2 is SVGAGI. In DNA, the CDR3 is TGTGCCAGCAGTTCTCTGACAGAGAACACTGAAGCTTTCTTT. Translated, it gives CASSSLTENTEAFF.

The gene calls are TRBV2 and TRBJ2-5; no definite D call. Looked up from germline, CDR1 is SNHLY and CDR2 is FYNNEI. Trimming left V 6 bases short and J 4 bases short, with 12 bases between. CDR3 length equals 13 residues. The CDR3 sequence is CASSRRWGETQYF. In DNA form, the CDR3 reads TGTGCCAGCAGCCGTAGATGGGGAGAGACCCAGTACTTC. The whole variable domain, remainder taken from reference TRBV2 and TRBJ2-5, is EPEVTQTPSHQVTQMGQEVILRCVPISNHLYFYWYRQILGQKVEFLVSFYNNEISEKSEIFDDQFSVERPDGSNFTLKIRSTKLEDSAMYFCASSRRWGETQYFGPGTRLLVL.

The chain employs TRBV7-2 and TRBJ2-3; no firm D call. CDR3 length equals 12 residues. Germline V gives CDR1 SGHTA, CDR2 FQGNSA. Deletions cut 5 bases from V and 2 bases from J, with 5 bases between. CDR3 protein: CASSANTDTQYF. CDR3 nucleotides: TGTGCCAGCAGCGCCAACACAGATACGCAGTATTTT.

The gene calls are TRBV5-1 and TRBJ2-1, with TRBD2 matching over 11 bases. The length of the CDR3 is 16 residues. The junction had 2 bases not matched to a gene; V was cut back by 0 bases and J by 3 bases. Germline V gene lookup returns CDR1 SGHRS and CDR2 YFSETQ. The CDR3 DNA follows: TGCGCCAGCAGCTTGGGCACTAGCGGGGGCTACAATGAGCAGTTCTTC. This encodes CASSLGTSGGYNEQFF.

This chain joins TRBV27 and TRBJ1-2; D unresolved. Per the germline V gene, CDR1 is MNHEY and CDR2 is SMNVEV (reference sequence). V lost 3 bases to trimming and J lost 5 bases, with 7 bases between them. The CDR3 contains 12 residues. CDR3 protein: CASSFGGYGYTF. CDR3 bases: TGTGCCAGCAGTTTCGGCGGTTATGGCTACACCTTC.

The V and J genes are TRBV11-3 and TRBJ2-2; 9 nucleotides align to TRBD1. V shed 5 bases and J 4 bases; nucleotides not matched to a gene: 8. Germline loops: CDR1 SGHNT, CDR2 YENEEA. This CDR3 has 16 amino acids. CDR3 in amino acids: CASSPPGQGVTGELFF. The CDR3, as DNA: TGTGCCAGCAGCCCCCCGGGACAGGGTGTCACCGGGGAGCTGTTTTTT.

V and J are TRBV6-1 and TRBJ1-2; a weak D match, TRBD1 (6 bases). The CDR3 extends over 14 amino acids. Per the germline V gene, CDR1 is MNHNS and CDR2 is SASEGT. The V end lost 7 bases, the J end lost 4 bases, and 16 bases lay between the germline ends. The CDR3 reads CASTRGTSFYGYTF. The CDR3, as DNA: TGTGCCAGCACCCGAGGGACATCCTTCTATGGCTACACCTTC.

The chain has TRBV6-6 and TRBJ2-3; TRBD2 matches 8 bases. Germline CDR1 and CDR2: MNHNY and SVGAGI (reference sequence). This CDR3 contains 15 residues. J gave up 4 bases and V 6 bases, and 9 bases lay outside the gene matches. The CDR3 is CASRRREGLPDTQYF. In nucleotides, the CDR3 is TGTGCCAGCAGGCGCCGGGAGGGCCTGCCAGATACGCAGTATTTT.

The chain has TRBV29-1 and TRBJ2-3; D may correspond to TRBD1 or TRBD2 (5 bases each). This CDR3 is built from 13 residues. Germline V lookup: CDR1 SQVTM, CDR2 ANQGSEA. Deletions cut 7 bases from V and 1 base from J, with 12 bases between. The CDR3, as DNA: TGCAGCGCGAGACGGGGCGGCACAGATACGCAGTATTTT. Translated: CSARRGGTDTQYF.

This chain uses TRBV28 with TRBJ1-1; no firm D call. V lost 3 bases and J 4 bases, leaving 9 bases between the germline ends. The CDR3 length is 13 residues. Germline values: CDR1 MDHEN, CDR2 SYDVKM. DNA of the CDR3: TGTGCCAGCAGTTTTTTCGCTTCCACTGAAGCTTTCTTT. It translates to CASSFFASTEAFF.

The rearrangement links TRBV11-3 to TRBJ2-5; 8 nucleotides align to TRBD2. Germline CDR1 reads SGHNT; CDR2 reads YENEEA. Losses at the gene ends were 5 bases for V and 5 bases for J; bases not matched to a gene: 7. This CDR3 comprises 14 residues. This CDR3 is CASSPQPGGETQYF. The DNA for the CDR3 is TGTGCCAGCAGCCCCCAACCGGGGGGGGAGACCCAGTACTTC.

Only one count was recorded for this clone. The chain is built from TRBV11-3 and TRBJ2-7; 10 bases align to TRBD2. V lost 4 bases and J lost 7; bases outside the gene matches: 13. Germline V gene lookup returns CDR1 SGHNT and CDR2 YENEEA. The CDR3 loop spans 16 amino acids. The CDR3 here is CASSSIRTSGSWEQYF. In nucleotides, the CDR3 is TGTGCCAGCAGCTCCATCCGGACTAGCGGTTCCTGGGAGCAGTACTTC. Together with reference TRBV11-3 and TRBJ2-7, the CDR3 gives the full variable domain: EAGVVQSPRYKIIEKKQPVAFWCNPISGHNTLYWYLQNLGQGPELLIRYENEEAVDDSQLPKDRFSAERLKGVDSTLKIQPAELGDSAVYLCASSSIRTSGSWEQYFGPGTRLTVT.

The CDR3 is CASSGYGQMETQYF. As DNA, the CDR3 is TGTGCCAGCAGTGGATATGGACAAATGGAGACCCAGTACTTC. The V and J genes are TRBV28 and TRBJ2-5; perhaps TRBD1 as D (5 bases). CDR3 length equals 14 residues. CDR1 is MDHEN, CDR2 SYDVKM, per germline. V was trimmed by 5 bases and J by 5 bases, leaving 15 bases between them. Drawing the rest from reference TRBV28 and TRBJ2-5, the complete variable domain is DVKVTQSSRYLVKRTGEKVFLECVQDMDHENMFWYRQDPGLGLRLIYFSYDVKMKEKGDIPEGYSVSREKKERFSLILESASTNQTSMYLCASSGYGQMETQYFGPGTRLLVL.

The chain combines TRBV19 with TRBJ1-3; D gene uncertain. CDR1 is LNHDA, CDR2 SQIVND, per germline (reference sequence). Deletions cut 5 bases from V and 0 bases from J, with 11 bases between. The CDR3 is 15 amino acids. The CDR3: CASSFGRSSGNTIYF. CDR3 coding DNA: TGTGCCAGTAGTTTTGGGAGGAGCTCTGGAAACACCATATATTTT.

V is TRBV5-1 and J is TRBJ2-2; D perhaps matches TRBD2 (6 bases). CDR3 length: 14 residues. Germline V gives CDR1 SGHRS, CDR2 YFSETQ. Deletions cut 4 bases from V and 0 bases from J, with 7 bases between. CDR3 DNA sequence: TGCGCCAGCAGCCCTAGCGCGAACACCGGGGAGCTGTTTTTT. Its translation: CASSPSANTGELFF.

The CDR3 DNA follows: TGTGCCAGCAGCCGGACACTCAGGGGCCTTGGAACTGAAGCTTTCTTT. Translating gives CASSRTLRGLGTEAFF. The chain joins TRBV14 to TRBJ1-1, with D possibly TRBD1 on 6 matching bases. The CDR3 sequence is 16 residues long. V lost 4 bases, J lost 5 bases, and 20 bases lay in between. In germline, CDR1 is SGHDN, CDR2 FVKESK.

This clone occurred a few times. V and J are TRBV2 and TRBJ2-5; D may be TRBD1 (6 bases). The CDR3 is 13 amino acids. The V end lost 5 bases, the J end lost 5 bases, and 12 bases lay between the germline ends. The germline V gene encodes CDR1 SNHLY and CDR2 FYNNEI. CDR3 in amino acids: CASSWTALETQYF. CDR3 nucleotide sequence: TGTGCCAGCAGTTGGACAGCGTTGGAGACCCAGTACTTC. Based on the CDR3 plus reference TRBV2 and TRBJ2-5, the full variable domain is EPEVTQTPSHQVTQMGQEVILRCVPISNHLYFYWYRQILGQKVEFLVSFYNNEISEKSEIFDDQFSVERPDGSNFTLKIRSTKLEDSAMYFCASSWTALETQYFGPGTRLLVL.

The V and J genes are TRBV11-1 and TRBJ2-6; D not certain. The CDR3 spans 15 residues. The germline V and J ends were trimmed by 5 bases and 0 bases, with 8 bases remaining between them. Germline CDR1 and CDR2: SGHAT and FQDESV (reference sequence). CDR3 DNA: TGTGCCAGCAGCCAACGGCTCTCTGGGGCCAACGTCCTGACTTTC. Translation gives CASSQRLSGANVLTF.